One and the same sample provided the 10 T cell receptor beta chains below, sequenced in a study of T cell responses to AZD1222 COVID-19 vaccine. Using immunoSEQ multiplex PCR, the repertoire was profiled, and TCRdb retains in-frame clones only, with some absent. Of under 130,000 clones listed, more than 90% are singletons. The starting material was peripheral blood, obtained on day 0 of AZD1222 vaccination. These receptors were collected from an adult in good health.

This rearrangement joins TRBV6-5 to TRBJ2-7; no clear D. Between the trimmed V and J ends, which lost 6 bases and 5 bases, there was a span of 20 bases. Germline V gene data show CDR1 as MNHEY and CDR2 as SVGAGI. The CDR3 sequence is 15 residues long. CDR3 nucleotides: TGTGCCAGCAGCTACAGCCGGGCCAACCGAGACGAGCAGTACTTC. It yields the protein CASSYSRANRDEQYF.

Of note for this clone: Because the CDR3's place on the DNA is in doubt, the DNA is left out and the CDR3 is given as listed by TCRdb. This chain joins TRBV19 and TRBJ1-4; the DNA was not compared with TRBD1, the D call given in the table. CDR1 LNHDA and CDR2 SQIVND come from the germline V gene (reference sequence). Inclusive of both ends, the CDR3 amounts to 13 amino acids. The CDR3 spells CARTGYFCEKLFF.

This chain links TRBV13 with TRBJ1-1, with D uncertain. Trimming removed 1 base from V and 6 bases from J, with 24 bases in between. Germline loops: CDR1 PRHDT, CDR2 FYEKMQ (reference sequence). The CDR3 totals 18 residues. In DNA form, the CDR3 reads TGTGCCAGCAGCTTAGCGGTCGGGTTATCTGGGGTTCGAGCTGAAGCTTTCTTT. Protein product: CASSLAVGLSGVRAEAFF.

This chain uses TRBV6-6 with TRBJ2-7; 10 bases map to TRBD1. The length of the CDR3 is 16 residues. V lost 2 bases, J lost 4 bases, and 8 bases stayed unmatched. Germline V gives CDR1 MNHNY, CDR2 SVGAGI (reference sequence). As DNA, the CDR3 is TGTGCCAGCAGTTACGCCGGGACAGGGGAAGGGTACGAGCAGTACTTC. Translation: CASSYAGTGEGYEQYF.

This sequence joins TRBV9 and TRBJ1-1; the match to TRBD1 covers 11 bases. V lost 0 bases to trimming and J lost 5 bases; unmatched junction nucleotides: 6. CDR3 length: 16 residues. In germline, CDR1 is SGDLS, CDR2 YYNGEE. The CDR3 nucleotides read TGTGCCAGCAGCGTAGTGGACAGGGGGCGCGCAACTGAAGCTTTCTTT. It codes for CASSVVDRGRATEAFF. The full variable domain, rest sourced from reference TRBV9 and TRBJ1-1, is DSGVTQTPKHLITATGQRVTLRCSPRSGDLSVYWYQQSLDQGLQFLIQYYNGEERAKGNILERFSAQQFPDLHSELNLSSLELGDSALYFCASSVVDRGRATEAFFGQGTRLTVV.

The chain joins TRBV6-6 to TRBJ1-2; perhaps TRBD1 as D (5 bases). The germline V gene has CDR1 MNHNY and CDR2 SVGAGI (reference sequence). The CDR3 has 13 residues. The germline V and J ends were trimmed by 7 bases and 1 base, with 10 bases remaining between them. CDR3 residues: CASMRGVNYGYTF. CDR3 nucleotide sequence: TGTGCCAGCATGCGGGGGGTTAACTATGGCTACACCTTC.

The chain joins TRBV27 to TRBJ1-1; no clear D. Trimming took 4 bases from V and 3 from J, leaving 15 bases between them. The CDR3 loop spans 15 amino acids. CDR1 is MNHEY, CDR2 SMNVEV, per germline (reference sequence). The CDR3 region is CASSYGGTEYTEAFF. In DNA form, the CDR3 reads TGTGCCAGCAGTTACGGTGGCACAGAATACACTGAAGCTTTCTTT.

Points on this clone: This CDR3 is also generated by other DNA sequences in the sample. The CDR3 bases are TGTGCCACCAGCAGAGGTGGGGGAAATCAGCCCCAGCATTTT. This gives the protein CATSRGGGNQPQHF. This sequence joins TRBV15 and TRBJ1-5; weak D call: TRBD1 (5 bases). CDR1 LNHNV and CDR2 YYDKDF come from the germline V gene (reference sequence). Trimming took off 1 base at V and 4 bases at J, with 8 bases between the two ends. The CDR3 sequence is 14 residues long.

This clone was seen once. This chain connects TRBV7-9 to TRBJ2-3; no clear D. Trimming removed 4 bases at V and 10 bases at J, with 18 bases between. The germline gives CDR1 SEHNR, CDR2 FQNEAQ (reference sequence). The CDR3 is made up of 14 amino acids. CDR3 in amino acids: CASSSPGPAQPQYF. The CDR3 DNA is TGTGCCAGCAGCTCCCCCGGGCCAGCTCAGCCGCAGTATTTT.

The chain is built from TRBV14 and TRBJ1-1; the D gene is possibly TRBD1 (5 bases). This CDR3 is built from 17 residues. V was clipped by 2 bases and J by 0 bases, with 16 bases between them. Germline V gene data show CDR1 as SGHDN and CDR2 as FVKESK. The CDR3 bases are TGTGCCAGCAGCCAAAGATTAGGGGAGGGCCTGAACACTGAAGCTTTCTTT. This codes for CASSQRLGEGLNTEAFF.